Listed here are 2 T cell receptor beta chains from one sample, sequenced in a study of blood T cells in healthy people across ages. Through a sample-barcoded 5' primer and a J-beta primer mix, a second PCR was run for about 6 to 12 cycles. One entry per CDR3 protein results from TCRdb running MiXCR on the 5' RACE reads. Here the sample spans about 1.6 million distinct CDR3 sequences, about 31% being singletons. The sample consisted of blood. The receptors originated from a woman aged 25 to 39 in good health.

The chain carries TRBV20-1 and TRBJ2-7, with 9 bases fitting TRBD1. The CDR3 length is 12 residues. Trimming at V came to 6 bases and at J to 6 bases, leaving 6 bases not matched to a gene. The germline gives CDR1 DFQATT, CDR2 SNEGSKA (reference sequence). CDR3 sequence reads: CSAGQGRGEQYF. The CDR3 DNA reads TGCAGTGCAGGACAGGGGCGAGGCGAGCAGTACTTC.

The chain employs TRBV20-1 and TRBJ2-3, with a tentative D call TRBD2 (6 bases). From germline, CDR1 is DFQATT and CDR2 SNEGSKA (reference sequence). This CDR3 region has 14 residues. Deletions cut 6 bases from V and 0 bases from J, with 13 bases between. The CDR3 spells CSAPQAGSTDTQYF. DNA for the CDR3: TGCAGTGCCCCCCAGGCGGGGAGCACAGATACGCAGTATTTT.